This TCR beta chain was sequenced in a study of T cell responses to AZD1222 COVID-19 vaccine. Only in-frame clones appear in the TCRdb table, and some are missing; sequencing was by immunoSEQ multiplex PCR. Among under 200,000 clones listed, roughly nine tenths were seen once. CDR3 size: 14 residues. The trim removed 1 base at V and 8 bases at J, leaving 4 bases unmatched. CDR1 and CDR2 from the germline V gene are KGHSH and LQKENI. The rearrangement joins TRBV18 to TRBJ1-4; TRBD1 aligns across 7 bases. The sequenced sample was peripheral blood, obtained on day 0 of AZD1222 vaccination. This clonotype originated in an adult in good health. CDR3 in amino acids: CASSPLGTDEKLFF. In nucleotides, the CDR3 is TGTGCCAGCTCACCACTCGGGACAGACGAAAAACTGTTTTTT.